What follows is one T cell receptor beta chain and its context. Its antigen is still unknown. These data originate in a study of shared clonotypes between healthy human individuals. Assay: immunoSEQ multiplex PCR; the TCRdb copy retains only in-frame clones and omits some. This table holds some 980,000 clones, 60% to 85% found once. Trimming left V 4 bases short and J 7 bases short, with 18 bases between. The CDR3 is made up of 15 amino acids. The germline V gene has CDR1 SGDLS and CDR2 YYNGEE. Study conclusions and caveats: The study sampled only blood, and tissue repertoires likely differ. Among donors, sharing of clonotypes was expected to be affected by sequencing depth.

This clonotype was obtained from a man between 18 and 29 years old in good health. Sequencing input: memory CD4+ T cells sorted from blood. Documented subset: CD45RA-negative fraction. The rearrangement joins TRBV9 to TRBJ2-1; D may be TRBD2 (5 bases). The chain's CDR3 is CASSTLDSARNEQFF. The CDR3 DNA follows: TGTGCCAGCAGCACCCTGGACTCGGCCAGGAATGAGCAGTTCTTC.